The 21 T cell receptor beta chains below were found in one sample sequenced in a study of pediatric ulcerative colitis. Generated by immunoSEQ multiplex PCR, the TCRdb table keeps only in-frame clones and is missing some. In the table there are 10,000 or so clones, approximately 88% of which are singletons. Sample: blood. The receptors were sampled from a girl aged 10 to 17 with moderate ulcerative colitis.

The chain recombines TRBV19 with TRBJ2-5; 7 bases line up with TRBD2. The CDR3 is 16 residues long. Trimming at V came to 3 bases and at J to 5 bases, leaving 12 bases not matched to a gene. Germline V gene data show CDR1 as LNHDA and CDR2 as SQIVND (reference sequence). CDR3 coding DNA: TGTGCCAGTAGTATTAACGCTGCGGGGGATCGGGAGACCCAGTACTTC. Its translation: CASSINAAGDRETQYF.

The V gene is TRBV2, the J gene TRBJ2-7; possibly TRBD2 for D (6 bases). The CDR3 runs to 15 residues. V was clipped by 4 bases and J by 5 bases, with 18 bases between them. Germline values: CDR1 SNHLY, CDR2 FYNNEI. In DNA form, the CDR3 reads TGTGCCAGCAGTGGTCCCGCACAGGAGGGGAACGAGCAGTACTTC. Translating it yields CASSGPAQEGNEQYF.

V gene TRBV19 combines with J gene TRBJ2-2; 7 bases match TRBD1. The CDR3 covers 16 residues. V shed 7 bases and J 4 bases; nucleotides not matched to a gene: 12. CDR1 is LNHDA, CDR2 SQIVND, per germline (reference sequence). CDR3 protein: CASTTMDRRITGELFF. For the CDR3, the DNA is TGTGCCAGTACCACGATGGACAGGAGGATCACCGGGGAGCTGTTTTTT.

Details on this clone: Different DNA sequences within this sample yield the same CDR3. V usage is TRBV6-1 and J usage is TRBJ2-7, with D possibly called TRBD1 or TRBD2 (5 bases each). The ends were cut back, 5 bases at V and 3 bases at J, with 11 bases in the middle. This CDR3 has 13 residues. In germline, CDR1 is MNHNS, CDR2 SASEGT. CDR3 bases: TGTGCCAGCAGTACTGGTGGGGGCTACGAGCAGTACTTC. Translation: CASSTGGGYEQYF.

The count of this clone is one. The chain couples TRBV7-9 to TRBJ2-7; D is uncertain. Germline-derived CDR1 and CDR2 are SEHNR and FQNEAQ (reference sequence). The length of the CDR3 is 13 residues. V gave up 0 bases and J gave up 3 bases, with 6 bases separating them. CDR3 DNA sequence: TGTGCCAGCAGCTTAGCGGCCAGCTACGAGCAGTACTTC. Amino acids: CASSLAASYEQYF.

The chain recombines TRBV15 with TRBJ2-1; D not certain. Germline-derived CDR1 and CDR2 are LNHNV and YYDKDF (reference sequence). Trimming removed 0 bases from V and 5 bases from J, with 11 bases in between. The CDR3 runs 15 residues. The CDR3 loop is CATSRDRNRDNEQFF. In DNA form, the CDR3 reads TGTGCCACCAGCAGAGATAGGAATAGGGACAATGAGCAGTTCTTC.

The chain recombines TRBV11-2 with TRBJ1-4; D ambiguous. V gave up 5 bases and J gave up 4 bases, with 14 bases separating them. The CDR3 spans 15 residues. Germline CDR1 is SGHAT and CDR2 is FQNNGV. The CDR3 DNA follows: TGTGCCAGCAGCCGGGAAGCGGGGTATAATGAAAAACTGTTTTTT. It specifies CASSREAGYNEKLFF.

This clone was picked up a small number of times. The rearrangement links TRBV18 to TRBJ1-5; TRBD1 is a possible D gene (5 bases). CDR3 length: 15 amino acids. V lost 2 bases and J lost 5, with 13 bases in between. Per germline, CDR1 KGHSH and CDR2 LQKENI. The CDR3 DNA reads as TGTGCCAGCTCACCAGGGGGGGGTAGGGATCAGCCCCAGCATTTT. This encodes CASSPGGGRDQPQHF.

The chain links TRBV5-8 to TRBJ2-1; the match to TRBD2 covers 11 bases. This CDR3 is 17 amino acids long. Germline trimming cut 4 bases from V and 3 bases from J; bases unmatched to any gene: 9. Germline V CDR1 and CDR2: SGHTS, YDEGEE. The CDR3 coding sequence is TGTGCCAGCAGCCGAGGGACTAGCGGTTATATCTACAATGAGCAGTTCTTC. This sequence encodes CASSRGTSGYIYNEQFF.

The rearrangement uses TRBV27 and TRBJ1-2; D remains unclear. The CDR3 runs 14 residues. Deletions cut 0 bases from V and 4 bases from J, with 9 bases between. The germline V gene has CDR1 MNHEY and CDR2 SMNVEV (reference sequence). As DNA, the CDR3 is TGTGCCAGCAGTTTATCGGTCAGCCCCTATGGCTACACCTTC. Residues: CASSLSVSPYGYTF.

The V and J genes are TRBV5-4 and TRBJ1-2; no firm D call. CDR1 is SGHNT and CDR2 is YYREEE in the germline V gene (reference sequence). This CDR3 comprises 13 residues. V was trimmed by 5 bases and J by 8 bases, leaving 16 bases between them. The CDR3 is CASRPPGQTGYTF. The CDR3 bases are TGTGCCAGCAGACCACCGGGCCAGACAGGCTACACCTTC.

The genes are TRBV2 and TRBJ1-6; D is unresolved. Germline V gene lookup returns CDR1 SNHLY and CDR2 FYNNEI. The CDR3 extends over 14 amino acids. Trimming cost V 1 base and J 5 bases, with 6 bases left between them. The CDR3 region is CASSEVADNSPLHF. The CDR3 DNA sequence: TGTGCCAGCAGTGAAGTTGCAGATAATTCACCCCTCCACTTT.

The sample holds one count of this clone. The V gene is TRBV7-9, the J gene TRBJ2-3, with 8 nucleotides matching TRBD1. The V and J ends lost 5 bases and 6 bases, in that order; junction bases with no gene match: 10. The CDR3 is 15 residues long. Germline V gene data show CDR1 as SEHNR and CDR2 as FQNEAQ (reference sequence). In DNA form, the CDR3 reads TGTGCCAGCAGCCGGGACAGGATCGGTCCCGATACGCAGTATTTT. The encoded protein is CASSRDRIGPDTQYF.

The count of this clone is one. V gene TRBV4-1 combines with J gene TRBJ2-5; TRBD2 might be the D (7 bases). The germline V gene has CDR1 MGHRA and CDR2 YSYEKL. V gave up 2 bases and J gave up 5 bases, with 9 bases separating them. This CDR3 is built from 13 residues. In DNA form, the CDR3 reads TGCGCCAGCAGCCAAAGGGGGGGGGAGACCCAGTACTTC. As protein: CASSQRGGETQYF.

This chain uses TRBV9 with TRBJ1-1; D is possibly TRBD1 (5 bases). The CDR3 spans 14 residues. From germline, CDR1 is SGDLS and CDR2 YYNGEE. The ends were cut back, 3 bases at V and 3 bases at J, with 12 bases in the middle. CDR3 bases: TGTGCCAGCAGCGCCAGGGCGGGGGACACTGAAGCTTTCTTT. It yields the protein CASSARAGDTEAFF.

This clone was seen a single time. One end of the junction does not line up with germline, which may come from a read error. The J gene is TRBJ2-1, the V gene TRBV7-9; 12 bases align to TRBD2. CDR1 is SEHNR and CDR2 is FQNEAQ in the germline V gene (reference sequence). The CDR3 spans 15 residues. CDR3 region: CANSRTSGNDNEQFF. CDR3 coding DNA: TGTGCCAACAGCAGGACTAGCGGGAATGACAATGAGCAGTTCTTC.

The chain recombines TRBV28 with TRBJ1-2, with D perhaps matching TRBD1 (6 bases). The V and J ends lost 6 bases and 4 bases respectively, with 15 bases between them. The germline CDR1 and CDR2 sequences are MDHEN and SYDVKM. The CDR3 runs to 14 residues. This chain's CDR3 is CASRTEQGPYGYTF. The DNA for the CDR3 is TGTGCCAGCAGAACTGAACAGGGCCCCTATGGCTACACCTTC.

This rearrangement joins TRBV28 to TRBJ1-2; no clear D gene. Germline assignment: CDR1 MDHEN and CDR2 SYDVKM. The CDR3 consists of 11 residues. V was shortened by 6 bases and J by 12 bases, with 14 bases between the two germline ends. This CDR3 is CASSYTRTHTF. In nucleotides, the CDR3 is TGTGCCAGCAGCTACACAAGAACCCACACCTTC.

The chain couples TRBV6-4 to TRBJ1-6, with 9 positions matching TRBD1. The V gene's germline CDR1 is MRHNA and CDR2 SNTAGT. The ends lost 0 bases at V and 6 bases at J; junction bases unmatched: 0. The CDR3 has 15 amino acids. The CDR3 nucleotides are TGTGCCAGCAGTGACTCGACAGGGGGTAATTCACCCCTCCACTTT. It encodes CASSDSTGGNSPLHF.

The count of this clone is one. This sequence joins TRBV6-5 and TRBJ1-1; the D is unclear. The CDR3 runs 16 residues. V gave up 0 bases and J gave up 4 bases, with 15 bases separating them. Germline assignment: CDR1 MNHEY and CDR2 SVGAGI. The DNA for the CDR3 is TGTGCCAGCAGTTACTCGACTCGGGGTCGGGCCACTGAAGCTTTCTTT. Protein: CASSYSTRGRATEAFF.

This chain joins TRBV11-3 and TRBJ1-4; D gene uncertain. The CDR3 has 13 residues. Looked up from germline, CDR1 is SGHNT and CDR2 is YENEEA. Trimming took off 2 bases at V and 8 bases at J, with 9 bases between the two ends. CDR3 region: CASSLRGGEKLFF. The CDR3 nucleotides read TGTGCCAGCAGCTTACGTGGTGGAGAAAAACTGTTTTTT. Full variable domain (missing parts from reference TRBV11-3 and TRBJ1-4): EAGVVQSPRYKIIEKKQPVAFWCNPISGHNTLYWYLQNLGQGPELLIRYENEEAVDDSQLPKDRFSAERLKGVDSTLKIQPAELGDSAVYLCASSLRGGEKLFFGSGTQLSVL.